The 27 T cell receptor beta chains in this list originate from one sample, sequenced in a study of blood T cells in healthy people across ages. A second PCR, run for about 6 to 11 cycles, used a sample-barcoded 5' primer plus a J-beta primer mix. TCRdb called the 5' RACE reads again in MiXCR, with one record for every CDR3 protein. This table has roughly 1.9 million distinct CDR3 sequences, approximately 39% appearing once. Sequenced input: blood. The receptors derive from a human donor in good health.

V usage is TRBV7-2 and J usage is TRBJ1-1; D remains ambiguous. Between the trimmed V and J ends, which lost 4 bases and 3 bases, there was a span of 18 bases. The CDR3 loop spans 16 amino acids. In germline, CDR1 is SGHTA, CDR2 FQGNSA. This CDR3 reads CASSSILGGMDTEAFF. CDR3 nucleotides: TGTGCCAGCAGCTCCATACTAGGAGGGATGGACACTGAAGCTTTCTTT.

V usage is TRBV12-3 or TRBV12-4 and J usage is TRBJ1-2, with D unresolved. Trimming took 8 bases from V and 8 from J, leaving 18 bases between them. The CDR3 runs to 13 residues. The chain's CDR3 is CASSDGGIPGYTF. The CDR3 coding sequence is TGTGCCAGCTCCGACGGCGGCATACCGGGCTACACCTTC.

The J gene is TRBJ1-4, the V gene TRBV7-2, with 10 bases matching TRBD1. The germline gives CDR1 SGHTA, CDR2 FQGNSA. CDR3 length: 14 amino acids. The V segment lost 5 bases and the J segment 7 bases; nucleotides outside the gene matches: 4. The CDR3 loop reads CASSPRQGAEKLFF. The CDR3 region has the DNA TGTGCCAGCAGCCCCAGACAGGGGGCTGAAAAACTGTTTTTT.

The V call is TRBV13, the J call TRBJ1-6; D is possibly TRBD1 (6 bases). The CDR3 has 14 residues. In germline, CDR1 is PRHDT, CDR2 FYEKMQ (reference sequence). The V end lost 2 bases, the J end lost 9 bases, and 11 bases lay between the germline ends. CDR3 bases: TGTGCCAGCAGCTTACAGGGGTGGGGTTCACCCCTCCACTTT. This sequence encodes CASSLQGWGSPLHF.

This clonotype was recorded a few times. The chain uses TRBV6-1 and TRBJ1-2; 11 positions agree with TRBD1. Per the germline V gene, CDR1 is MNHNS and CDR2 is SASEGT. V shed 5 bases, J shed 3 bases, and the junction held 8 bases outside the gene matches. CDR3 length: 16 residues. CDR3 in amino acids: CASSLRTGGADYGYTF. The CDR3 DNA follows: TGTGCCAGCAGTCTCCGGACAGGGGGCGCCGACTATGGCTACACCTTC.

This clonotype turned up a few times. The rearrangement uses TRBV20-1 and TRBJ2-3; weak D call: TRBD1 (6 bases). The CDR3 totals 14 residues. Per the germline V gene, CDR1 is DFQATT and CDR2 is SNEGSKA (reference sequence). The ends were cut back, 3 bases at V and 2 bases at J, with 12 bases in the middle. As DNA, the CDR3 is TGCAGTGCTAGGGGGCAGGGGAACACAGATACGCAGTATTTT. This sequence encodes CSARGQGNTDTQYF.

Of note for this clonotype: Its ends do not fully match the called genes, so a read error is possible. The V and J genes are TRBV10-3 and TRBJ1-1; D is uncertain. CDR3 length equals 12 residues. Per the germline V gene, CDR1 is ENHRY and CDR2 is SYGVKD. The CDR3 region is CAISGSTAETFF. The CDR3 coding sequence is TGTGCCATCAGTGGCAGTACCGCTGAAACTTTCTTT.

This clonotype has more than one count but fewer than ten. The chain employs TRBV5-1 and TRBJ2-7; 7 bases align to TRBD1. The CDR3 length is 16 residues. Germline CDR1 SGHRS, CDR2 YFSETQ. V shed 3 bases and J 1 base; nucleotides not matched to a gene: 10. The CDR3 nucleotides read TGCGCCAGCAGCTGGGGGTCTGGGGACAGTTCCTACGAGCAGTACTTC. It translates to CASSWGSGDSSYEQYF.

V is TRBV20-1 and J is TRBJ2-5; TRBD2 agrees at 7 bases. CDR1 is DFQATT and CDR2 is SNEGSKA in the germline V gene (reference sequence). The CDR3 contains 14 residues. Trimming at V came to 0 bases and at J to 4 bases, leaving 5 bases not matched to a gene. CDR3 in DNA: TGCAGTGCTAGAGATCGGACTAGTGGAGAGACCCAGTACTTC. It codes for CSARDRTSGETQYF.

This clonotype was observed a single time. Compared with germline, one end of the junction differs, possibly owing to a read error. The DNA of the CDR3 is TGTGCCAGCAGTTTAGGGGCCAAGGGTGACCAAGAGACCCGGTACTTC. This translates into CASSLGAKGDQETRYF. This chain uses TRBV12-3 or TRBV12-4 with TRBJ2-5; D not certain. This CDR3 comprises 16 residues.

CDR3 sequence reads: CASSLEGAVVEQFF. The CDR3 bases are TGTGCCAGCAGCTTAGAAGGCGCCGTGGTGGAGCAGTTCTTC. V and J are TRBV7-9 and TRBJ2-1; D is unresolved. V was trimmed by 1 base and J by 10 bases, leaving 14 bases between them. The CDR3 runs 14 residues. Germline CDR1 reads SEHNR; CDR2 reads FQNEAQ (reference sequence).

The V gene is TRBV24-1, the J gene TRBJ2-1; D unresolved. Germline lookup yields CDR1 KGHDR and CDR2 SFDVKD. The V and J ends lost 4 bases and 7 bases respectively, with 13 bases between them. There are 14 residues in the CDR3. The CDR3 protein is CATSEPRALNEQFF. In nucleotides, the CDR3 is TGTGCCACCAGTGAACCCCGGGCTCTGAATGAGCAGTTCTTC.

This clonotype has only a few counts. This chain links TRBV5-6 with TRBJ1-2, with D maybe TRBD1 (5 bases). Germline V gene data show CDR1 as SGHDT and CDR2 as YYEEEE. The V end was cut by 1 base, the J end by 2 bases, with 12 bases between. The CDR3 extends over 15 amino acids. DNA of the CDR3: TGTGCCAGCAGCTTGTCGGGACGGCGCAACTATGGCTACACCTTC. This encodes CASSLSGRRNYGYTF.

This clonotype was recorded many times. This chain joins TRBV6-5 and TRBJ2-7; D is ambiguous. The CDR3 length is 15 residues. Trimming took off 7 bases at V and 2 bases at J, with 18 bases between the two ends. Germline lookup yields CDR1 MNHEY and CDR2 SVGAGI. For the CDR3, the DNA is TGTGCCAGCACCCACTTGGGCGGCTTAACCTACGAGCAGTACTTC. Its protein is CASTHLGGLTYEQYF.

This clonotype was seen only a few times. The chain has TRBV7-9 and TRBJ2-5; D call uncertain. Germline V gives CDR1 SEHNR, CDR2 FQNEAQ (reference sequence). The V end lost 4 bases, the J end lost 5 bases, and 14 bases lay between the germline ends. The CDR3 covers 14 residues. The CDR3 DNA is TGTGCCAGCAGCTGGACCATAACACCGGAGACCCAGTACTTC. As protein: CASSWTITPETQYF. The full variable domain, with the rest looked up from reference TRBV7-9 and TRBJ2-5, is DTGVSQNPRHKITKRGQNVTFRCDPISEHNRLYWYRQTLGQGPEFLTYFQNEAQLEKSRLLSDRFSAERPKGSFSTLEIQRTEQGDSAMYLCASSWTITPETQYFGPGTRLLVL.

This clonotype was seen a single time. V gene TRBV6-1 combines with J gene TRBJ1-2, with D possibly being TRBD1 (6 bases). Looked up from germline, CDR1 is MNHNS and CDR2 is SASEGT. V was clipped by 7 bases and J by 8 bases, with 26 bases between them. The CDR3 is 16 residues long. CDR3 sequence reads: CASTPARTEPLIGYTF. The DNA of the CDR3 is TGTGCCAGCACCCCAGCAAGGACAGAGCCCCTTATCGGCTACACCTTC.

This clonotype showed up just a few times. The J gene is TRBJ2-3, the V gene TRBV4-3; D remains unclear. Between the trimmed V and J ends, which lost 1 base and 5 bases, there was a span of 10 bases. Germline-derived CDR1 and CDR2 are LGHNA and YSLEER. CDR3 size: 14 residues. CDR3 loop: CASSQGGLEDTQYF. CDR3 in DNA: TGCGCCAGCAGCCAAGGTGGCCTGGAAGATACGCAGTATTTT.

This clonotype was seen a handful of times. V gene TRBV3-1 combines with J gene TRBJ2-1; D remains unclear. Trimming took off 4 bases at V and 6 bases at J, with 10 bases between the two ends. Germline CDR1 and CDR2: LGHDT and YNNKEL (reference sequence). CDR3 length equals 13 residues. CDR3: CASSLSNGNEQFF. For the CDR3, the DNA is TGTGCCAGCAGCCTTAGTAACGGCAATGAGCAGTTCTTC.

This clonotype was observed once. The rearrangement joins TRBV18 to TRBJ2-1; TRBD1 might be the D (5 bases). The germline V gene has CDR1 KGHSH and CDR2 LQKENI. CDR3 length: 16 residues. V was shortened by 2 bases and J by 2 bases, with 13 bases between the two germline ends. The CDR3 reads CASSPTNQGPYNEQFF. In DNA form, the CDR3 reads TGTGCCAGCTCACCAACGAATCAGGGTCCCTACAATGAGCAGTTCTTC. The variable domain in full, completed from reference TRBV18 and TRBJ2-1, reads NAGVMQNPRHLVRRRGQEARLRCSPMKGHSHVYWYRQLPEEGLKFMVYLQKENIIDESGMPKERFSAEFPKEGPSILRIQQVVRGDSAAYFCASSPTNQGPYNEQFFGPGTRLTVL.

CDR3 residues: CASSLEIGSPYEQYF. The CDR3 region has the DNA TGCGCCAGCAGCTTGGAGATCGGGTCCCCCTACGAGCAGTACTTC. The chain links TRBV5-1 to TRBJ2-4; D uncertain. The J call is in doubt because the DNA end fits TRBJ2-7 better. CDR1 is SGHRS, CDR2 YFSETQ, per germline. This CDR3 has 15 amino acids.

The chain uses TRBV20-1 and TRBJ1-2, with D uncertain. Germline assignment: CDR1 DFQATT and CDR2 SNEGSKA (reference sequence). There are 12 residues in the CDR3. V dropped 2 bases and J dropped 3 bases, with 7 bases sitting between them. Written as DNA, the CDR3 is TGCAGTGCTAGACCCCCGGACTATGGCTACACCTTC. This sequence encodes CSARPPDYGYTF.

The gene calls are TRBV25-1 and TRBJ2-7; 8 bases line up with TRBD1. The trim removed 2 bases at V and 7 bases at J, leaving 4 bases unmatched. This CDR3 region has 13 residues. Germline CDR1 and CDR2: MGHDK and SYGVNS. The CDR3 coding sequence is TGTGCCAGCAGTGAACAGGGGGCGAGGGAGCAGTACTTC. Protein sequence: CASSEQGAREQYF.

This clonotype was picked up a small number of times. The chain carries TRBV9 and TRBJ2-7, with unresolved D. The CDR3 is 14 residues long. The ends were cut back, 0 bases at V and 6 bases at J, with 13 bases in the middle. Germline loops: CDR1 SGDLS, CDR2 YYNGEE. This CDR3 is CASSVGGVSVEQYF. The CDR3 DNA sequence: TGTGCCAGCAGCGTAGGTGGCGTTTCGGTCGAGCAGTACTTC.

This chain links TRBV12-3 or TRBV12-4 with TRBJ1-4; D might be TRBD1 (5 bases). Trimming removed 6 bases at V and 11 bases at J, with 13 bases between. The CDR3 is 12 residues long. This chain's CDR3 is CASRPREGKLFF. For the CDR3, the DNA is TGTGCCAGCAGACCCAGGGAGGGGAAACTGTTTTTT.

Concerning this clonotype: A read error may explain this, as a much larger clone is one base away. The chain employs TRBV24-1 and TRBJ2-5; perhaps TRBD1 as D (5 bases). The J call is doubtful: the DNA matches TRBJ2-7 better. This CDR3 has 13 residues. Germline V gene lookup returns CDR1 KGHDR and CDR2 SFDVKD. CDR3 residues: CATSDRTTNEQYF. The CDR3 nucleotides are TGTGCCACCAGTGACCGGACAACCAACGAGCAGTACTTC.

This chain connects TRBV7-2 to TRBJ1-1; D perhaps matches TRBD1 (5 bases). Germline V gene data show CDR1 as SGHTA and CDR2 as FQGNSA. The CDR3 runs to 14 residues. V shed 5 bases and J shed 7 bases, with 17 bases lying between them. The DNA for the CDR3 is TGTGCCAGCAGCCCCCGGGGGGTCGGAGGTGAAGCTTTCTTT. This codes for CASSPRGVGGEAFF. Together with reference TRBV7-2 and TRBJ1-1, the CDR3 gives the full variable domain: GAGVSQSPSNKVTEKGKDVELRCDPISGHTALYWYRQSLGQGLEFLIYFQGNSAPDKSGLPSDRFSAERTGGSVSTLTIQRTQQEDSAVYLCASSPRGVGGEAFFGQGTRLTVV.

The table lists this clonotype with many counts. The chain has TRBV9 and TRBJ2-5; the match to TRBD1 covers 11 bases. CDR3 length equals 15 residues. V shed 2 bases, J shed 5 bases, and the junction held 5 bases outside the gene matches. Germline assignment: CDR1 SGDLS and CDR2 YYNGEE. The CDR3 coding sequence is TGTGCCAGCAGCGTCGGACAGGGGGCAGGGGAGACCCAGTACTTC. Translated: CASSVGQGAGETQYF.